The 30 T cell receptor beta chains below all came from one sample that was sequenced in a study of Graves' ophthalmopathy and Graves' hyperthyroidism. RNA transcripts were the template, and TCR beta CDR3 regions were amplified from them. An opening RT-PCR round employed HTBI primers and preceded a second-round multiplex PCR. TCRdb independently ran MiXCR on the multiplex PCR reads; one entry per CDR3 protein. This sample has 300,000 to 450,000 distinct CDR3 sequences; approximately 17% occur once, and the top ten carry 2.4%. Sequencing was done on a sample of peripheral blood. These receptors all come from an adult woman with stable Graves' hyperthyroidism.

This chain connects TRBV28 to TRBJ1-3, with D perhaps TRBD1 (5 bases). The V and J ends lost 7 bases and 1 base respectively, with 20 bases between them. Germline V lookup: CDR1 MDHEN, CDR2 SYDVKM. The CDR3 contains 17 residues. The CDR3 is CASKVSPGGVSGNTIYF. Here the CDR3 DNA reads TGTGCCAGCAAAGTTAGCCCCGGGGGGGTTTCTGGAAACACCATATATTTT.

This clonotype has ten or more counts. This chain uses TRBV6-5 with TRBJ2-7; D not certain. The CDR3 spans 14 residues. Germline V gene sequence: CDR1 MNHEY, CDR2 SVGAGI. Trimming took off 6 bases at V and 4 bases at J, with 16 bases between the two ends. CDR3 amino acids: CASSRIRDSYEQYF. In DNA, the CDR3 is TGTGCCAGCAGCAGAATAAGAGATTCATACGAGCAGTACTTC.

This clonotype showed up just a few times. The V call is TRBV3-1, the J call TRBJ2-7; 12 bases are shared with TRBD1. The length of the CDR3 is 16 residues. Trimming at V came to 0 bases and at J to 5 bases, leaving 5 bases not matched to a gene. CDR1 LGHDT and CDR2 YNNKEL come from the germline V gene (reference sequence). The DNA for the CDR3 is TGTGCCAGCAGCCAAGATTACGGGACAGGGGGCCACGAGCAGTACTTC. It is translated as CASSQDYGTGGHEQYF.

V usage is TRBV2 and J usage is TRBJ2-2; D is undetermined. V was cut by 3 bases and J by 4 bases, with 3 bases left in between. Germline V gene lookup returns CDR1 SNHLY and CDR2 FYNNEI. CDR3 size: 12 residues. As DNA, the CDR3 is TGTGCCAGCAGTGAGTCCACCGGGGAGCTGTTTTTT. Translation gives CASSESTGELFF.

This clonotype was recorded a few times. Since a much larger clone is just one base distant, this may be a read error. The chain recombines TRBV13 with TRBJ2-7; TRBD2 is a possible D gene (5 bases). The V end was cut by 6 bases, the J end by 0 bases, with 12 bases between. This CDR3 has 14 residues. CDR1 PRHDT and CDR2 FYEKMQ come from the germline V gene (reference sequence). CDR3: CASRKPGSSYEQYF. The CDR3 DNA follows: TGTGCCAGCAGAAAACCGGGAAGCTCCTACGAGCAGTACTTC.

This clonotype was detected ten times or more. The chain uses TRBV6-1 and TRBJ1-1, with D unclear. CDR1 MNHNS and CDR2 SASEGT come from the germline V gene. The CDR3 consists of 13 residues. Trimming took 6 bases from V and 1 from J, leaving 9 bases between them. The CDR3 here is CASRLMRNTEAFF. The CDR3 DNA follows: TGTGCCAGCAGGCTGATGAGGAACACTGAAGCTTTCTTT.

This clonotype has ten or more counts. V gene TRBV9 combines with J gene TRBJ1-1; 8 nucleotides agree with TRBD1. The CDR3 runs to 17 residues. Trimming at V came to 0 bases and at J to 2 bases, leaving 9 bases not matched to a gene. Per germline, CDR1 SGDLS and CDR2 YYNGEE. CDR3 nucleotides: TGTGCCAGCAGCGTAGAACCCTGGACAGGGCCTAACACTGAAGCTTTCTTT. Translating it yields CASSVEPWTGPNTEAFF.

This clonotype was recorded many times. V is TRBV4-3 and J is TRBJ1-1; 7 bases agree with TRBD1. V shed 2 bases, J shed 7 bases, and the junction held 10 bases outside the gene matches. The CDR3 loop spans 15 amino acids. In germline, CDR1 is LGHNA, CDR2 YSLEER. DNA for the CDR3: TGCGCCAGCAGCCAACACCATATACAGGGGAATGAAGCTTTCTTT. Protein: CASSQHHIQGNEAFF.

This clonotype was counted ten times or more. This chain uses TRBV7-8 with TRBJ1-1; D remains ambiguous. The germline V gene encodes CDR1 SGHVS and CDR2 FQNEAQ. This CDR3 region has 14 residues. V was pared by 2 bases and J by 1 base, with 8 bases between. CDR3 DNA sequence: TGTGCCAGCAGCTTACTTGACGGGAACACTGAAGCTTTCTTT. Translated: CASSLLDGNTEAFF. Variable domain in full (rest from reference TRBV7-8 and TRBJ1-1): GAGVSQSPRYKVAKRGQDVALRCDPISGHVSLFWYQQALGQGPEFLTYFQNEAQLDKSGLPSDRFFAERPEGSVSTLKIQRTQQEDSAVYLCASSLLDGNTEAFFGQGTRLTVV.

This clonotype was observed many times. One end of the junction varies from germline; a read error may be responsible. The genes are TRBV7-6 and TRBJ2-5; no definite D call. CDR1 is SGHVS, CDR2 FNYEAQ, per germline. The CDR3 spans 14 residues. CDR3 DNA sequence: TGTGCCAACAGCCCCCGCTCCCACCAAGAGACCCAGTACTTC. Amino acids: CANSPRSHQETQYF.

The J gene is TRBJ1-1, the V gene TRBV15; TRBD1 is a possible D gene (6 bases). This CDR3 contains 12 residues. CDR1 is LNHNV, CDR2 YYDKDF, per germline (reference sequence). V shed 4 bases and J shed 7 bases, with 10 bases lying between them. The CDR3 DNA follows: TGTGCCACCAGCATTGGACAGTATGAAGCTTTCTTT. Residues: CATSIGQYEAFF.

There are many counts of this clonotype. The chain has TRBV6-2 or TRBV6-3 and TRBJ1-5; D gene uncertain. Germline V lookup: CDR1 MNHEY, CDR2 SVGEGT. With 2 bases removed from V and 3 bases from J, the gap between germline ends came to 11 bases. This CDR3 region has 15 residues. The CDR3 DNA is TGTGCCAGCAGTTACGGGTGGGCAGACAATCAGCCCCAGCATTTT. Encoded protein: CASSYGWADNQPQHF.

The count of this clonotype is one. The rearrangement joins TRBV7-3 to TRBJ2-2; no clear D gene. V was shortened by 5 bases and J by 10 bases, with 14 bases between the two germline ends. Germline loops: CDR1 SGHTA, CDR2 FQGTGA. The CDR3 extends over 13 amino acids. The CDR3 nucleotides are TGTGCCAGCAGCCCCCCCGGCAGTGAGGAGCTGTTTTTT. Its translation: CASSPPGSEELFF.

This clonotype was seen only a few times. The chain couples TRBV4-3 to TRBJ2-7, with D possibly called TRBD1 or TRBD2 (5 bases each). This CDR3 is 15 amino acids long. The V end lost 1 base, the J end lost 4 bases, and 14 bases lay between the germline ends. Germline CDR1 is LGHNA and CDR2 is YSLEER. CDR3 amino acids: CASSQGKDGGYEQYF. The DNA of the CDR3 is TGCGCCAGCAGCCAAGGAAAAGATGGGGGATACGAGCAGTACTTC.

Here the CDR3 DNA reads TGTGCCTGGACAGTAGGGATATCGGACACTGAAGCTTTCTTT. The encoded protein is CAWTVGISDTEAFF. V and J are TRBV30 and TRBJ1-1; D is ambiguous. Deletions cut 4 bases from V and 3 bases from J, with 15 bases between. The V gene's germline CDR1 is GTSNPN and CDR2 SVGIG (reference sequence). This CDR3 contains 14 residues.

This clonotype was seen ten or more times. The CDR3 DNA reads as TGTGCCAGCAGTTTACCCTCCGGGACAGGCGCCTACGAGCAGTACTTC. It yields the protein CASSLPSGTGAYEQYF. V and J are TRBV28 and TRBJ2-7, with 8 bases matching TRBD1. The V and J ends lost 2 bases and 2 bases, in that order; junction bases with no gene match: 8. The CDR3 loop spans 16 amino acids. The germline gives CDR1 MDHEN, CDR2 SYDVKM.

This chain joins TRBV12-5 and TRBJ2-6; D is possibly TRBD1 (6 bases). In germline, CDR1 is LGHNT, CDR2 FRNRAP. V was cut by 1 base and J by 4 bases, with 17 bases left in between. The CDR3 has 18 residues. The CDR3 DNA reads TGTGCTAGTGGTTTGGCCAGGGACAAACTTCCGGGGGCCAACGTCCTGACTTTC. Translated, it gives CASGLARDKLPGANVLTF.

This chain links TRBV12-3 or TRBV12-4 with TRBJ1-5; TRBD1 agrees at 8 bases. CDR3 length: 15 residues. The V and J ends lost 5 bases and 1 base, in that order; junction bases with no gene match: 4. CDR3 sequence: CASSEDRESNQPQHF. The CDR3 region has the DNA TGTGCCAGCAGTGAGGACAGGGAAAGCAATCAGCCCCAGCATTTT.

The table lists this clonotype with a few counts. The rearrangement uses TRBV27 and TRBJ2-2; D perhaps matches TRBD1 (5 bases). Germline V CDR1 and CDR2: MNHEY, SMNVEV (reference sequence). The CDR3 consists of 14 residues. V dropped 0 bases and J dropped 6 bases, with 8 bases sitting between them. The CDR3 here is CASSLSRAPGELFF. The CDR3 coding sequence is TGTGCCAGCAGTTTATCCAGGGCTCCCGGGGAGCTGTTTTTT.

This clonotype was observed many times. The gene calls are TRBV7-9 and TRBJ2-5; D may match TRBD1 or TRBD2 (5 bases each). CDR3 size: 16 residues. V was trimmed by 0 bases and J by 5 bases, leaving 16 bases between them. CDR1 is SEHNR, CDR2 FQNEAQ, per germline (reference sequence). DNA for the CDR3: TGTGCCAGCAGCTTAGCGGCTGAGGGGCGCGGGGAGACCCAGTACTTC. It specifies CASSLAAEGRGETQYF.

This clonotype has at least ten counts. This chain joins TRBV20-1 and TRBJ2-5, with 9 positions matching TRBD2. The V gene end was trimmed by 6 bases and the J gene end by 4 bases; junction bases not matched to a gene: 9. The CDR3 runs to 14 residues. The germline CDR1 and CDR2 sequences are DFQATT and SNEGSKA (reference sequence). CDR3 sequence: CSADGLAGTETQYF. The DNA of the CDR3 is TGCAGTGCCGACGGCCTAGCGGGGACAGAGACCCAGTACTTC.

This clonotype was found many times. The chain couples TRBV13 to TRBJ2-7, with 9 bases fitting TRBD2. J gave up 1 base and V 5 bases, and 3 bases lay outside the gene matches. In germline, CDR1 is PRHDT, CDR2 FYEKMQ (reference sequence). This CDR3 is built from 14 residues. The CDR3 DNA is TGTGCCAGCAGCCATAGCGGGAGTTCCTACGAGCAGTACTTC. Encoded protein: CASSHSGSSYEQYF.

This clonotype was recorded at least ten times. This chain connects TRBV12-3 or TRBV12-4 to TRBJ2-7, with D maybe TRBD1 (6 bases). This CDR3 spans 14 amino acids. Trimming stripped 4 bases from V and 3 bases from J, with 13 bases between. This CDR3 reads CASSSGVVNYEQYF. The CDR3, as DNA: TGTGCCAGCAGTTCAGGGGTGGTAAACTACGAGCAGTACTTC.

This clonotype occurred many times. The J gene is TRBJ2-7, the V gene TRBV4-2; 7 bases match TRBD2. Germline CDR1 is LGHNA and CDR2 is YNFKEQ. CDR3 length: 12 amino acids. The V gene end was trimmed by 1 base and the J gene end by 6 bases; junction bases not matched to a gene: 0. CDR3 in amino acids: CASSQGGGEQYF. The CDR3 nucleotides are TGTGCCAGCAGCCAAGGGGGGGGCGAGCAGTACTTC.

The J gene is TRBJ2-2, the V gene TRBV6-4; weak D call: TRBD1 (5 bases). The CDR3 sequence is 15 residues long. Germline assignment: CDR1 MRHNA and CDR2 SNTAGT. Trimming took 4 bases from V and 4 from J, leaving 13 bases between them. CDR3 nucleotide sequence: TGTGCCAGCAGTGCATCCCAGGGCGTCACCGGGGAGCTGTTTTTT. This translates into CASSASQGVTGELFF.

This chain uses TRBV29-1 with TRBJ1-1, with 9 bases fitting TRBD1. The trim removed 4 bases at V and 5 bases at J, leaving 8 bases unmatched. Germline loops: CDR1 SQVTM, CDR2 ANQGSEA. The length of the CDR3 is 14 residues. The CDR3 bases are TGCAGCGTTGGGCCCCTGACAGGGGGGACTGAAGCTTTCTTT. Translating it yields CSVGPLTGGTEAFF. The entire variable domain, with the rest obtained from reference TRBV29-1 and TRBJ1-1, is as follows: SAVISQKPSRDICQRGTSLTIQCQVDSQVTMMFWYRQQPGQSLTLIATANQGSEATYESGFVIDKFPISRPNLTFSTLTVSNMSPEDSSIYLCSVGPLTGGTEAFFGQGTRLTVV.

CDR3 sequence (DNA): TGTGCCAGCAGTGACTCTAGTGCCGGGGAGCTGTTTTTT. It codes for CASSDSSAGELFF. The chain combines TRBV6-4 with TRBJ2-2, with D unclear. V was clipped by 0 bases and J by 6 bases, with 5 bases between them. Germline-derived CDR1 and CDR2 are MRHNA and SNTAGT. The CDR3 extends over 13 amino acids.

This clonotype was seen at least ten times. V gene TRBV20-1 combines with J gene TRBJ2-7; D is uncertain. The CDR3 spans 12 residues. Per the germline V gene, CDR1 is DFQATT and CDR2 is SNEGSKA (reference sequence). The germline V and J ends were trimmed by 6 bases and 1 base, with 10 bases remaining between them. The CDR3 is CSAGRLSYEQYF. CDR3 coding DNA: TGCAGTGCGGGCAGATTATCCTACGAGCAGTACTTC.

This clonotype was counted many times. This sequence joins TRBV24-1 and TRBJ2-3; possible D gene TRBD2, 5 bases. CDR1 and CDR2 (germline): KGHDR, SFDVKD. Trimming removed 4 bases from V and 0 bases from J, with 10 bases in between. The CDR3 has 15 residues. CDR3 amino acids: CATSEKRTSTDTQYF. DNA for the CDR3: TGTGCCACCAGTGAAAAACGGACTAGCACAGATACGCAGTATTTT.

J is TRBJ1-5 and V is TRBV24-1; D is ambiguous. The V gene lost 9 bases and the J gene lost 10 bases, with 6 bases spanning the gap. Germline lookup yields CDR1 KGHDR and CDR2 SFDVKD. This CDR3 contains 9 residues. The CDR3: CATYCPQHF. The CDR3 DNA sequence: TGTGCCACCTATTGCCCCCAGCATTTT.